Shown below are 27 T cell receptor beta chains from a single sample sequenced in a study of OX40 agonist ivuxolimab in advanced cancers. Using immunoSEQ multiplex PCR, the repertoire was profiled, and TCRdb retains in-frame clones only, with some absent. The sample has about 48,000 clones, roughly 81% seen once. This material consisted of CD4+ or CD8+ T cells sorted from blood, taken in a trial of the OX40 agonist ivuxolimab. Source of these receptors: an adult with an advanced solid tumor such as melanoma, head and neck, liver or kidney cancer.

The chain links TRBV6-5 to TRBJ2-5; D is unclear. In germline, CDR1 is MNHEY, CDR2 SVGAGI. The CDR3 is 16 amino acids. V lost 0 bases, J lost 3 bases, and 14 bases lay in between. As DNA, the CDR3 is TGTGCCAGCAGTTACTCTCCGGACGGAGACGAAGAGACCCAGTACTTC. This gives the protein CASSYSPDGDEETQYF.

CDR3 in DNA: TGTGCCTGGAGTGTTGTGGAGACCCAGTACTTC. Encoded protein: CAWSVVETQYF. The chain uses TRBV30 and TRBJ2-5; D remains ambiguous. Germline CDR1 and CDR2: GTSNPN and SVGIG (reference sequence). V was pared by 0 bases and J by 5 bases, with 4 bases between. The CDR3 is made up of 11 amino acids. Complete variable domain (other parts from reference TRBV30 and TRBJ2-5): SQTIHQWPATLVQPVGSPLSLECTVEGTSNPNLYWYRQAAGRGLQLLFYSVGIGQISSEVPQNLSASRPQDRQFILSSKKLLLSDSGFYLCAWSVVETQYFGPGTRLLVL.

CDR3 amino acids: CASSLQGARGEKLFF. In DNA form, the CDR3 reads TGTGCCAGCAGTCTACAGGGGGCCAGGGGTGAAAAACTGTTTTTT. V gene TRBV11-3 combines with J gene TRBJ1-4; 9 bases line up with TRBD1. Trimming at V came to 6 bases and at J to 7 bases, leaving 9 bases not matched to a gene. Looked up from germline, CDR1 is SGHNT and CDR2 is YENEEA. CDR3 length: 15 residues.

This sequence joins TRBV7-9 and TRBJ2-7; D gene uncertain. CDR1 SEHNR and CDR2 FQNEAQ come from the germline V gene (reference sequence). With 1 base removed from V and 0 bases from J, the gap between germline ends came to 13 bases. There are 16 residues in the CDR3. CDR3 sequence reads: CASSLVISWTSYEQYF. The CDR3 bases are TGTGCCAGCAGCTTAGTCATCAGCTGGACCTCCTACGAGCAGTACTTC.

This chain connects TRBV29-1 to TRBJ2-5; 8 bases match TRBD2. Trimming removed 8 bases from V and 3 bases from J; junction bases left unmatched: 8. Germline loops: CDR1 SQVTM, CDR2 ANQGSEA. The CDR3 is 13 amino acids. CDR3 nucleotides: TGCAGCAAACGGGAGGGAGGGAAAGAGACCCAGTACTTC. This codes for CSKREGGKETQYF. Full variable domain (remainder filled in from reference TRBV29-1 and TRBJ2-5): SAVISQKPSRDICQRGTSLTIQCQVDSQVTMMFWYRQQPGQSLTLIATANQGSEATYESGFVIDKFPISRPNLTFSTLTVSNMSPEDSSIYLCSKREGGKETQYFGPGTRLLVL.

The table lists this clone with a count of one. CDR3 residues: CASSADRSYGYTF. The CDR3 nucleotides read TGCGCCAGCAGCGCCGACAGGTCTTATGGCTACACCTTC. The chain employs TRBV10-1 and TRBJ1-2; D is perhaps TRBD1 (6 bases). V was shortened by 6 bases and J by 5 bases, with 13 bases between the two germline ends. Germline lookup yields CDR1 WNHNN and CDR2 SYGVQD (reference sequence). The CDR3 runs to 13 residues.

The chain has TRBV21-1 and TRBJ2-1; TRBD2 is taken as the D call from the table, unchecked against the DNA. TRBV21-1 counts as a pseudogene. The CDR3 covers 22 residues. CDR3 in DNA: TGTGCCAGCAGCAAGAAAGGCCGGACTAGCGGGAGGATGGCATTGAACTACAATGAGCAGTTCTTC. Its translation is CASSKKGRTSGRMALNYNEQFF.

The rearrangement uses TRBV5-1 and TRBJ1-2; D ambiguous. The CDR3 is 13 residues long. Germline lookup yields CDR1 SGHRS and CDR2 YFSETQ. V lost 5 bases to trimming and J lost 6 bases, with 14 bases between them. CDR3 protein: CASRTLEADGYTF. The CDR3 coding sequence is TGCGCCAGCAGAACTTTAGAGGCGGATGGCTACACCTTC. The full variable domain, with the rest looked up from reference TRBV5-1 and TRBJ1-2, is KAGVTQTPRYLIKTRGQQVTLSCSPISGHRSVSWYQQTPGQGLQFLFEYFSETQRNKGNFPGRFSGRQFSNSRSEMNVSTLELGDSALYLCASRTLEADGYTFGSGTRLTVV.

The genes are TRBV5-1 and TRBJ1-6; weak D call: TRBD1 (6 bases). In germline, CDR1 is SGHRS, CDR2 YFSETQ. V lost 0 bases to trimming and J lost 7 bases, with 11 bases between them. The CDR3 is 15 amino acids. The CDR3 spells CASSLGDIGNSPLHF. The CDR3 DNA reads TGCGCCAGCAGCTTGGGGGACATAGGGAATTCACCCCTCCACTTT.

The chain links TRBV28 to TRBJ1-2, with 9 bases fitting TRBD1. The CDR3 extends over 15 amino acids. Germline V lookup: CDR1 MDHEN, CDR2 SYDVKM. The J segment lost 6 bases and the V segment lost 5 bases, leaving 10 bases of the junction unmatched. CDR3 sequence reads: CASSVPGTGFDGYTF. The CDR3 region has the DNA TGTGCCAGCAGTGTCCCCGGGACAGGGTTTGATGGCTACACCTTC.

This clone was observed a single time. The V call is TRBV29-1, the J call TRBJ2-5; D gene ambiguous. The CDR3 contains 14 residues. V lost 4 bases to trimming and J lost 4 bases, with 16 bases between them. CDR1 is SQVTM and CDR2 is ANQGSEA in the germline V gene. In nucleotides, the CDR3 is TGCAGCGTTGTACCACAAGTCGTGGGAGAGACCCAGTACTTC. It yields the protein CSVVPQVVGETQYF.

CDR3 protein: CASSPQGDLNYGYTF. The CDR3 nucleotides are TGTGCCAGCAGCCCACAGGGGGACCTTAACTATGGCTACACCTTC. The V call is TRBV2, the J call TRBJ1-2; 8 bases align to TRBD1. Per the germline V gene, CDR1 is SNHLY and CDR2 is FYNNEI. V shed 6 bases and J 1 base; nucleotides not matched to a gene: 7. This CDR3 region has 15 residues.

The CDR3 here is CASSLGGRGTGELFF. The CDR3 DNA reads as TGTGCCAGCAGCTTGGGGGGACGGGGAACCGGGGAGCTGTTTTTT. The chain uses TRBV5-4 and TRBJ2-2, with D possibly called TRBD1 or TRBD2 (5 bases each). Between the trimmed V and J ends, which lost 0 bases and 5 bases, there was a span of 11 bases. CDR1 and CDR2 from the germline V gene are SGHNT and YYREEE (reference sequence). This CDR3 is 15 amino acids long.

V gene TRBV6-5 combines with J gene TRBJ1-2; TRBD1 aligns across 8 bases. Germline V gene sequence: CDR1 MNHEY, CDR2 SVGAGI. The CDR3 runs 14 residues. The ends lost 1 base at V and 4 bases at J; junction bases unmatched: 2. The CDR3 DNA is TGTGCCAGCAGTTACTTGACAGGGGTCTATGGCTACACCTTC. Amino acid sequence: CASSYLTGVYGYTF.

The chain has TRBV5-1 and TRBJ2-3; 7 bases line up with TRBD1. The ends lost 0 bases at V and 4 bases at J; junction bases unmatched: 11. The CDR3 sequence is 17 residues long. Germline V gene sequence: CDR1 SGHRS, CDR2 YFSETQ. The CDR3 is CASSLGLWQGDADTQYF. The CDR3 bases are TGCGCCAGCAGCTTGGGCCTTTGGCAGGGGGATGCAGATACGCAGTATTTT.

The chain has TRBV9 and TRBJ2-2, with unresolved D. Germline V gene data show CDR1 as SGDLS and CDR2 as YYNGEE. This CDR3 is built from 14 residues. V was pared by 0 bases and J by 5 bases, with 8 bases between. The CDR3 protein is CASSVGQITGELFF. The CDR3 bases are TGTGCCAGCAGCGTAGGCCAGATTACCGGGGAGCTGTTTTTT.

The chain is built from TRBV9 and TRBJ1-5; 12 bases fit TRBD1. This CDR3 is 17 amino acids long. Trimming at V came to 4 bases and at J to 6 bases, leaving 11 bases not matched to a gene. The germline CDR1 and CDR2 sequences are SGDLS and YYNGEE. CDR3 region: CASSLGLGTGGVQPQHF. The CDR3 coding sequence is TGTGCCAGCAGCTTAGGATTGGGGACAGGGGGCGTTCAGCCCCAGCATTTT.

V usage is TRBV27 and J usage is TRBJ1-2, with TRBD1 matching 8 bases. V trimming: 6 bases; J trimming: 6 bases; junction bases outside the gene matches: 9. This CDR3 spans 14 amino acids. Germline loops: CDR1 MNHEY, CDR2 SMNVEV (reference sequence). This CDR3 reads CASRQRTGTDGYTF. Written as DNA, the CDR3 is TGTGCCAGCAGACAGAGGACAGGGACGGATGGCTACACCTTC.

This rearrangement joins TRBV4-1 to TRBJ2-7; 7 bases agree with TRBD1. J was trimmed by 9 bases and V by 1 base; bases with no gene match: 3. The CDR3 runs to 12 residues. Germline V lookup: CDR1 MGHRA, CDR2 YSYEKL. In nucleotides, the CDR3 is TGCGCCAGCAGCCAAGTAGGGACAGTGCAGTACTTC. Its protein product is CASSQVGTVQYF.

This chain connects TRBV14 to TRBJ1-1; 9 nucleotides match TRBD1. V dropped 3 bases and J dropped 4; count of bases not matched to a gene: 6. Germline V gene sequence: CDR1 SGHDN, CDR2 FVKESK. This CDR3 comprises 15 residues. The CDR3 loop is CASSHWGQGSTEAFF. In nucleotides, the CDR3 is TGTGCCAGCAGCCATTGGGGACAGGGATCCACTGAAGCTTTCTTT.

This clone was detected only once. The chain links TRBV6-5 to TRBJ2-1, with 11 bases that match TRBD2. V trimming: 2 bases; J trimming: 3 bases; junction bases outside the gene matches: 3. CDR1 and CDR2 from the germline V gene are MNHEY and SVGAGI. CDR3 length equals 16 residues. The CDR3 spells CASSYPGTSGYNEQFF. DNA for the CDR3: TGTGCCAGCAGTTACCCCGGGACTAGCGGCTACAATGAGCAGTTCTTC.

The chain combines TRBV7-9 with TRBJ1-1, with D possibly being TRBD1 (5 bases). The CDR3 is 12 amino acids. Trimming pared 5 bases from V and 4 bases from J, leaving 8 bases between. CDR1 is SEHNR, CDR2 FQNEAQ, per germline (reference sequence). As DNA, the CDR3 is TGTGCCAGCAGCCACGGGGGCACTGAAGCTTTCTTT. Its translation: CASSHGGTEAFF.

The gene calls are TRBV6-5 and TRBJ1-2; the match to TRBD1 covers 7 bases. CDR1 and CDR2 from the germline V gene are MNHEY and SVGAGI. Trimming cost V 5 bases and J 5 bases; bases outside gene matches: 8. The CDR3 consists of 14 residues. The CDR3 reads CASSRGQDAYGYTF. CDR3 nucleotide sequence: TGTGCCAGCAGTCGAGGACAGGATGCGTATGGCTACACCTTC.

V and J are TRBV27 and TRBJ2-1; 11 bases are shared with TRBD2. J was trimmed by 13 bases and V by 3 bases; bases with no gene match: 8. CDR1 and CDR2 from the germline V gene are MNHEY and SMNVEV (reference sequence). The CDR3 spans 14 residues. Written as DNA, the CDR3 is TGTGCCAGCAGTTTCTTAGAGACTAGCGGGATTCAGTTCTTC. It translates to CASSFLETSGIQFF.

V is TRBV7-2 and J is TRBJ2-1; D is uncertain. The length of the CDR3 is 11 residues. Trimming removed 6 bases from V and 6 bases from J, with 6 bases in between. Germline V gene data show CDR1 as SGHTA and CDR2 as FQGNSA. In DNA, the CDR3 is TGTGCCAGCAGAGCATTCAATGAGCAGTTCTTC. It yields the protein CASRAFNEQFF.

This chain uses TRBV7-9 with TRBJ2-5; D might be TRBD2 (6 bases). The V end lost 1 base, the J end lost 5 bases, and 14 bases lay between the germline ends. The CDR3 covers 15 residues. The germline CDR1 and CDR2 sequences are SEHNR and FQNEAQ (reference sequence). The CDR3 DNA reads as TGTGCCAGCAGCTTAGAAGGCGGGATGGGGGAGACCCAGTACTTC. Its translation is CASSLEGGMGETQYF.

The V and J genes are TRBV7-8 and TRBJ2-7, with 7 bases matching TRBD2. Per germline, CDR1 SGHVS and CDR2 FQNEAQ. Trimming removed 5 bases from V and 5 bases from J; junction bases left unmatched: 12. This CDR3 contains 15 residues. The CDR3, as DNA: TGTGCCAGCAGCCTCACCTCGGGGGGTAGCAACGAGCAGTACTTC. It encodes CASSLTSGGSNEQYF.